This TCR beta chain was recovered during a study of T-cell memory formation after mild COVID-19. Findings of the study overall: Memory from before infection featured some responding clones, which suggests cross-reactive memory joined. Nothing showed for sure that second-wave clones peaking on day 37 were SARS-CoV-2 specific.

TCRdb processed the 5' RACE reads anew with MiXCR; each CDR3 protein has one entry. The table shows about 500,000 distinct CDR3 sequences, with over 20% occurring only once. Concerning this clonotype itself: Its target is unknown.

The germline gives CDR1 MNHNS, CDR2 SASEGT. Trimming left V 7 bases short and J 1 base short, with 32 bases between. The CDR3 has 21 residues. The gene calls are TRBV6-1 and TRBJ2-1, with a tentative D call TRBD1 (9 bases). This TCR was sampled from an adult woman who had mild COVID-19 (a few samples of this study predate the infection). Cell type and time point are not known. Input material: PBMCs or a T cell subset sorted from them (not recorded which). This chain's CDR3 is CASTGQGPRQRGTRSYNEQFF. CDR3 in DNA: TGTGCCAGCACAGGACAGGGGCCGCGCCAGCGGGGGACTAGGTCCTACAATGAGCAGTTCTTC.